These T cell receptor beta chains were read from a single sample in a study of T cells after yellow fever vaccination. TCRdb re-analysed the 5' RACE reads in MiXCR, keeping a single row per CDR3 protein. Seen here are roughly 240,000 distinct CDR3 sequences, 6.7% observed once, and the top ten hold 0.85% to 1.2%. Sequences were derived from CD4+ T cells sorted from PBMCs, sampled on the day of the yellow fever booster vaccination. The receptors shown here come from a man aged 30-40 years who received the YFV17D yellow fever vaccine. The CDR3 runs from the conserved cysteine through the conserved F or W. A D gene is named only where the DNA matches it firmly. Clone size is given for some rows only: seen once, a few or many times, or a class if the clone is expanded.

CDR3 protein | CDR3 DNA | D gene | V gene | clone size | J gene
CSARGGPPGNTIYF | TGCAGTGCTAGAGGGGGGCCCCCTGGAAACACCATATATTTT | . | TRBV20-1 | . | TRBJ1-3
CASSAWQETQYF | TGTGCCAGCAGTGCGTGGCAAGAGACCCAGTACTTC | . | TRBV3-1 | many | TRBJ2-5
CASSPAEGLAGETQYF | TGTGCCAGCAGCCCCGCTGAGGGTTTGGCCGGAGAGACCCAGTACTTC | . | TRBV7-2 | . | TRBJ2-5
CASLMTGSDTQYF | TGCGCCAGCCTTATGACAGGGTCAGATACGCAGTATTTT | TRBD1 | TRBV5-1 | many | TRBJ2-3
CACCQDLTSGRNTGELFF | TGTGCCTGCTGCCAAGATCTGACTAGCGGGCGGAACACCGGGGAGCTGTTTTTT | TRBD2 | TRBV3-1 | . | TRBJ2-2
CSARSEGSYNEQFF | TGCAGTGCGCGGTCGGAGGGCAGCTACAATGAGCAGTTCTTC | . | TRBV20-1 | many | TRBJ2-1
CASNRGPYKQYF | TGTGCCAGCAACAGAGGGCCTTACAAGCAGTACTTC | . | TRBV9 | . | TRBJ2-7
CAISETYEQYF | TGTGCCATCAGTGAGACGTACGAGCAGTACTTC | . | TRBV10-3 | many | TRBJ2-7
CASSPRTGEAQPQHF | TGTGCCAGCAGCCCGCGGACAGGGGAGGCTCAGCCCCAGCATTTT | TRBD1 | TRBV7-2 | few | TRBJ1-5
CASSFSGGRADTQYF | TGTGCCAGCAGCTTTAGCGGGGGAAGGGCGGATACGCAGTATTTT | TRBD2 | TRBV7-2 | . | TRBJ2-3
CASSFQVRLVFSNEQFF | TGTGCCAGCAGCTTCCAGGTACGACTAGTATTCTCCAATGAGCAGTTCTTC | . | TRBV7-2 | . | TRBJ2-1
CASSYRLTFSGANVLTF | TGTGCCAGCAGTTACAGACTAACCTTCTCTGGGGCCAACGTCCTGACTTTC | . | TRBV6-5 | few | TRBJ2-6
CSAREFGTRLNTGELFF | TGCAGTGCTAGAGAGTTTGGGACTCGTTTGAACACCGGGGAGCTGTTTTTT | . | TRBV20-1 | . | TRBJ2-2
CASIRAGAFEQYF | TGTGCCAGCATACGGGCGGGAGCGTTCGAGCAGTACTTC | TRBD2 | TRBV12-3/TRBV12-4 | many | TRBJ2-7
CSVDDGGKDTQYF | TGCAGCGTTGATGACGGTGGTAAAGATACGCAGTATTTT | . | TRBV29-1 | many | TRBJ2-3
CASSGTVNSPLHF | TGTGCCAGCAGTGGGACAGTTAATTCACCCCTCCACTTT | . | TRBV6-1 | many | TRBJ1-6
CASSSVGASNQPQHF | TGTGCCAGCAGCTCCGTGGGGGCTAGCAATCAGCCCCAGCATTTT | . | TRBV7-9 | many | TRBJ1-5
CSVGKRADLYEQYF | TGCAGCGTTGGTAAGAGAGCCGACCTCTACGAGCAGTACTTC | . | TRBV29-1 | . | TRBJ2-7
CASSYAREFSEQYF | TGCGCCAGCAGCTACGCAAGGGAGTTTTCCGAGCAGTACTTC | . | TRBV5-1 | few | TRBJ2-7
CASSLAHTTDTQYF | TGTGCCAGCAGCTTAGCCCACACCACAGATACGCAGTATTTT | . | TRBV7-2 | . | TRBJ2-3
CASTRYSRLNTGELFF | TGCGCCAGCACCCGATACAGCCGACTAAACACCGGGGAGCTGTTTTTT | . | TRBV5-1 | many | TRBJ2-2